Shown below are 18 T cell receptor beta chains from a single sample sequenced in a study of T cell responses to AZD1222 COVID-19 vaccine. The assay was immunoSEQ multiplex PCR, and TCRdb's table has in-frame clones only and misses some. The sample contains 95,000 to 110,000 clones, about nine tenths of which appear only once. The specimen was peripheral blood, collected 28 days after the second AZD1222 dose. The receptor source for this set is an adult who received the AZD1222 COVID-19 vaccine.

V and J are TRBV7-9 and TRBJ1-4, with 10 bases fitting TRBD1. This CDR3 has 16 amino acids. The trim removed 6 bases at V and 7 bases at J, leaving 11 bases unmatched. Per the germline V gene, CDR1 is SEHNR and CDR2 is FQNEAQ (reference sequence). The CDR3, as DNA: TGTGCCAGCAGTCGTGACAGGGGGCTCGGGGTTGAAAAACTGTTTTTT. Translating it yields CASSRDRGLGVEKLFF.

The CDR3 here is CATSRDRGQGYEQYF. As DNA, the CDR3 is TGTGCCACCAGCAGAGATAGGGGGCAGGGCTACGAGCAGTACTTC. The chain couples TRBV15 to TRBJ2-7; 7 positions match TRBD1. Germline CDR1 and CDR2: LNHNV and YYDKDF (reference sequence). The CDR3 sequence is 15 residues long. With 0 bases clipped from V and 3 bases from J, the junction kept 5 bases outside the gene matches.

This chain connects TRBV7-2 to TRBJ1-2; D not certain. V was shortened by 1 base and J by 5 bases, with 5 bases between the two germline ends. Germline-derived CDR1 and CDR2 are SGHTA and FQGNSA. The CDR3 runs to 12 residues. CDR3 DNA: TGTGCCAGCAGCTTAGATGGGTATGGCTACACCTTC. Translating it yields CASSLDGYGYTF. The whole variable domain, filled in from reference TRBV7-2 and TRBJ1-2, reads GAGVSQSPSNKVTEKGKDVELRCDPISGHTALYWYRQSLGQGLEFLIYFQGNSAPDKSGLPSDRFSAERTGGSVSTLTIQRTQQEDSAVYLCASSLDGYGYTFGSGTRLTVV.

This chain connects TRBV11-2 to TRBJ1-1, with D uncertain. Trimming left V 1 base short and J 5 bases short, with 8 bases between. Germline assignment: CDR1 SGHAT and CDR2 FQNNGV. This CDR3 is built from 13 residues. CDR3 in DNA: TGTGCCAGCAGCTTAGTCGGGCAGACTGAAGCTTTCTTT. Its translation: CASSLVGQTEAFF.

CDR3 in DNA: TGTGCCAGCAGTGTCGGGGCTAATGAAAAACTGTTTTTT. Translating gives CASSVGANEKLFF. The V and J genes are TRBV2 and TRBJ1-4; no reliable D call. This CDR3 is built from 13 residues. CDR1 and CDR2 from the germline V gene are SNHLY and FYNNEI. The V and J ends lost 4 bases and 3 bases respectively, with 6 bases between them.

The CDR3, as DNA: TGCGCCAGCAGCCAAGACCGTCCCGGAAGCTATGGCTACACCTTC. It specifies CASSQDRPGSYGYTF. The chain is built from TRBV4-1 and TRBJ1-2; D gene unclear. The V end lost 0 bases, the J end lost 4 bases, and 12 bases lay between the germline ends. This CDR3 comprises 15 residues. Germline V gene lookup returns CDR1 MGHRA and CDR2 YSYEKL.

The chain combines TRBV29-1 with TRBJ1-2, with D perhaps matching TRBD1 (6 bases). There are 14 residues in the CDR3. Germline lookup yields CDR1 SQVTM and CDR2 ANQGSEA. V was trimmed by 4 bases and J by 4 bases, leaving 16 bases between them. The CDR3 region is CSVGGTYSSYGYTF. Written as DNA, the CDR3 is TGCAGCGTTGGGGGGACATACTCCTCCTATGGCTACACCTTC. The whole variable domain, remainder taken from reference TRBV29-1 and TRBJ1-2, is SAVISQKPSRDICQRGTSLTIQCQVDSQVTMMFWYRQQPGQSLTLIATANQGSEATYESGFVIDKFPISRPNLTFSTLTVSNMSPEDSSIYLCSVGGTYSSYGYTFGSGTRLTVV.

The chain is built from TRBV14 and TRBJ2-7, with a possible D match to TRBD2 (6 bases). The CDR3 is 15 residues long. Trimming removed 0 bases from V and 2 bases from J, with 11 bases in between. In germline, CDR1 is SGHDN, CDR2 FVKESK. The CDR3 DNA reads TGTGCCAGCAGCCAAGAGCTAGCGTGGACCTACGAGCAGTACTTC. It encodes CASSQELAWTYEQYF.

The rearrangement joins TRBV30 to TRBJ1-2; 8 positions agree with TRBD1. After removal of 4 bases from V and 4 bases from J, the junction contained 2 bases not matched to a gene. Germline values: CDR1 GTSNPN, CDR2 SVGIG (reference sequence). This CDR3 has 12 residues. The CDR3 reads CAWTGTGYGYTF. CDR3 DNA: TGTGCCTGGACCGGGACAGGCTATGGCTACACCTTC.

The genes are TRBV29-1 and TRBJ1-2, with TRBD1 identical over 10 bases. Trimming took 4 bases from V and 8 from J; bases not matched to a gene: 4. The V gene's germline CDR1 is SQVTM and CDR2 ANQGSEA. This CDR3 contains 12 residues. The CDR3 reads CSVGQGAWGYTF. The CDR3 DNA is TGCAGCGTTGGACAGGGGGCATGGGGCTACACCTTC.

The chain carries TRBV29-1 and TRBJ2-7; TRBD2 matches at 8 bases. CDR3 size: 15 residues. Trimming cost V 6 bases and J 3 bases; bases outside gene matches: 13. Germline CDR1 is SQVTM and CDR2 is ANQGSEA. CDR3 DNA sequence: TGCAGCGTCCTGGGACTAGTTGGGGCCAGCTACGAGCAGTACTTC. It encodes CSVLGLVGASYEQYF.

This clone was seen just once. The V gene is TRBV11-3, the J gene TRBJ2-3; 7 bases match TRBD1. The CDR3 totals 14 residues. The germline V gene has CDR1 SGHNT and CDR2 YENEEA. Germline trimming cut 5 bases from V and 4 bases from J; bases unmatched to any gene: 6. CDR3 bases: TGTGCCAGCAGCGATTGGGACAGCCCAGATACGCAGTATTTT. It specifies CASSDWDSPDTQYF.

The genes are TRBV2 and TRBJ2-7; the D gene could be TRBD1 or TRBD2 (5 bases each). V dropped 5 bases and J dropped 1 base, with 12 bases sitting between them. The CDR3 spans 14 residues. Germline V gene data show CDR1 as SNHLY and CDR2 as FYNNEI. CDR3 amino acids: CASSPGRVSYEQYF. CDR3 nucleotide sequence: TGTGCCAGCAGTCCGGGACGGGTGTCCTACGAGCAGTACTTC.

The CDR3 sequence is CASSGARGAVGYTF. Written as DNA, the CDR3 is TGTGCCAGCAGCGGTGCCCGGGGGGCGGTTGGCTACACCTTC. The chain links TRBV9 to TRBJ1-2, with TRBD1 as a possible D gene (6 bases). Germline CDR1 reads SGDLS; CDR2 reads YYNGEE. V was trimmed by 3 bases and J by 7 bases, leaving 16 bases between them. The length of the CDR3 is 14 residues.

V gene TRBV3-1 (or the pseudogene TRBV3-2) combines with J gene TRBJ1-6, with TRBD1 identical over 7 bases. With V trimmed by 4 bases and J by 8 bases, 8 bases remained unmatched. CDR3 length: 15 amino acids. CDR1 and CDR2 from the germline V gene are LGHDT and YNNKEL (reference sequence). The CDR3, as DNA: TGTGCCAGCAGCCCCGCCGGGACAGCACATTCACCCCTCCACTTT. This gives the protein CASSPAGTAHSPLHF.

The chain employs TRBV19 and TRBJ2-3; no firm D call. The germline V gene encodes CDR1 LNHDA and CDR2 SQIVND (reference sequence). Trimming removed 7 bases at V and 0 bases at J, with 20 bases between. There are 17 residues in the CDR3. CDR3 in DNA: TGTGCCAGTACCGAAAGTTTTAGTATCCACAGCACAGATACGCAGTATTTT. Translating gives CASTESFSIHSTDTQYF.

CDR3: CASSRLTGGNQPQHF. The CDR3 DNA is TGTGCCAGCAGCCGCCTTACTGGGGGCAATCAGCCCCAGCATTTT. The chain combines TRBV6-5 with TRBJ1-5, with D unclear. V dropped 6 bases and J dropped 2 bases, with 14 bases sitting between them. This CDR3 spans 15 amino acids. Germline assignment: CDR1 MNHEY and CDR2 SVGAGI.

The CDR3 is CASSLRGPYGYTF. CDR3 bases: TGTGCCAGCAGTCTTAGGGGACCTTATGGCTACACCTTC. The chain recombines TRBV28 with TRBJ1-2; D perhaps matches TRBD1 (5 bases). Germline assignment: CDR1 MDHEN and CDR2 SYDVKM. There are 13 residues in the CDR3. V shed 5 bases and J shed 5 bases, with 12 bases lying between them.